Detailed here is one T cell receptor beta chain. This clonotype was counted many times. Its antigen has not been determined. Per-base quality was not reported, and no clone a single base away is much larger than it. Trimming at the junction amounts to 2 bases on V and 0 bases on J, and the germline ends lie 24 bases apart. The CDR3 runs 19 residues from the cysteine to the phenylalanine. Kept here is only the CDR3 DNA, which spans 57 bases and is read in frame from base 1. From the germline V gene (reference sequence), CDR1 is DFQATT and CDR2 is SNEGSKA. Sequencing relied on an Illumina NovaSeq 6000. Using 5'RACE with constant-segment primers, TCRalpha and TCRbeta cDNA libraries were constructed, with sample barcodes and unique molecular identifiers added in the process. Trizol reagent was used to extract RNA from every sample. Amplification of the libraries took two PCR steps, and the second step added a second sample barcode plus Illumina TruSeq adapters. The libraries were sequenced on an Illumina NovaSeq using 2 x 150 bp paired-end reads. For the original study's pipeline: With migec v1.2.7, reads were demultiplexed and then collapsed into UMI-guided consensus sequences. With mixcr v2.1.11, UMI consensuses were aligned to TRA and TRB V and J templates and assembled into clonotypes. Clonotypes were classified as expanded or contracted when called significant by both edgeR and NoisET, with noise models trained on biological replicates. For edgeR calls, the cutoffs were a false discovery rate-adjusted p below 0.01 and a log2 fold-change threshold of 1. As an exploratory analysis of dynamics, max-normalized trajectories of the 1000 most abundant clonotypes were examined by PCA with hierarchical clustering. The CD4 or CD8 phenotype of responding clones was assigned using the separately sequenced CD4+ and CD8+ repertoires. TCRdb trimmed public reads at Q25 via fastp, called clones via MiXCR and kept in-frame beta chains. Every CDR3 protein is listed once, alongside the most common genes and DNA of its rows. These V and J calls originate from TCRdb's pipeline instead of the authors' own analysis. This sample has 84,000 or so distinct CDR3 sequences in its table, and approximately 13% of those were observed once. About 33% of the sample is held by the ten biggest clonotypes.

The data were obtained in a study of T-cell memory formation after mild COVID-19 (dated by TCRdb to about 2021). General notes on the study: TCR sequence clusters from the two donors were found to be largely donor specific. In a couple of donors, T-cell clones that expanded and contracted after mild COVID-19 were tracked by sequencing TCRalpha and TCRbeta repertoires over time. Two young, previously healthy adult volunteers made up the cohort, one male and one female. Overall study outcomes, separate from this receptor: Contracting CD4+ clones appeared mostly in the CM and EM memory subsets, whereas CD8+ clones were enriched in EMRA. Only two mild cases were covered by the study, and larger cohorts that include severe cases with pre-infection samples were considered necessary. Whether the second-wave clones peaking on day 37 were SARS-CoV-2 specific was not confirmed. Clones that contracted from day 15 to 85 showed balanced CD4/CD8 phenotypes, whereas a second wave of clones that expanded from day 15 to 37 leaned towards CD4+. Some responding clones were found in pre-infection memory, which suggests that pre-existing cross-reactive memory T cells took part in the SARS-CoV-2 response.

PBMCs were isolated by Ficoll-Paque density gradient centrifugation. This TCR was recovered from an adult woman who had mild COVID-19 (a few samples of this study predate the infection). The sample titles of this study are shuffled in the database, so cell type and time point are left out; the donor was told from shared clones. The chain is made from TRBV20-1 and TRBJ2-3; no D gene is confidently identified. Sequencing was done on a sample of PBMCs or a T cell subset sorted from them (not recorded which). CDR3 sequence: CSARQYLGILESSTDTQYF. The nucleotide sequence reads TGCAGTGCTAGACAATACCTAGGGATATTGGAGTCTAGCACAGATACGCAGTATTTT.